This T cell receptor (beta chain) was obtained from a study of blood T cell repertoires in COVID-19. As for the study in general: There were acute and convalescent COVID-19 samples, and they came from the United States, Italy and Spain. T cells, B-cell-depleted T cells, or PBMCs provided the cDNA or gDNA that served as material.

Original analysis: Reference gene primers were amplified, and this amplification served to estimate nucleated cell counts. Sequencing was performed with immunoSEQ multiplex PCR; in TCRdb, only in-frame clones are kept and a portion is missing. V, J and clone size reflect that table, while D and trimming were determined from the DNA. The sample consists of 50,000 to 65,000 clones, 83% of them appearing once. From germline, CDR1 is SGHDN and CDR2 FVKESK. The CDR3 has 18 amino acids. Trimming took off 4 bases at V and 1 base at J, with 20 bases between the two ends. This chain uses TRBV14 with TRBJ2-1; D call uncertain. The TCR originated in a human donor in a cohort sampled during active COVID-19. Sequenced: peripheral blood. CDR3 sequence: CASSPQGVSGWSYNEQFF. The DNA for the CDR3 is TGTGCCAGCAGCCCCCAAGGTGTGTCGGGTTGGTCCTACAATGAGCAGTTCTTC.